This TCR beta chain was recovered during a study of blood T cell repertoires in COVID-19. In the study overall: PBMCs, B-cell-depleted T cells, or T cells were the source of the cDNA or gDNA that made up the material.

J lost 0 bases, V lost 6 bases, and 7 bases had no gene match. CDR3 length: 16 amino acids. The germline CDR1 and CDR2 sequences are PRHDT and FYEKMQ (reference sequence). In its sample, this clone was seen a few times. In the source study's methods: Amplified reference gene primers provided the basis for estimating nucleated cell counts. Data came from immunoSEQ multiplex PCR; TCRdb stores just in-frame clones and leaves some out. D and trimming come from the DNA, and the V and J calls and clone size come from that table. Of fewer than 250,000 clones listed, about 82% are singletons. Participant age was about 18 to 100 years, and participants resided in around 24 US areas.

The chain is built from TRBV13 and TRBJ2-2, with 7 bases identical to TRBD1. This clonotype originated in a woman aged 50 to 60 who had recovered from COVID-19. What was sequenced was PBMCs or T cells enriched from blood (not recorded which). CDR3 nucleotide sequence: TGTGCCAGCAGTCCTACAGGGGTAGCGAACACCGGGGAGCTGTTTTTT. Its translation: CASSPTGVANTGELFF.